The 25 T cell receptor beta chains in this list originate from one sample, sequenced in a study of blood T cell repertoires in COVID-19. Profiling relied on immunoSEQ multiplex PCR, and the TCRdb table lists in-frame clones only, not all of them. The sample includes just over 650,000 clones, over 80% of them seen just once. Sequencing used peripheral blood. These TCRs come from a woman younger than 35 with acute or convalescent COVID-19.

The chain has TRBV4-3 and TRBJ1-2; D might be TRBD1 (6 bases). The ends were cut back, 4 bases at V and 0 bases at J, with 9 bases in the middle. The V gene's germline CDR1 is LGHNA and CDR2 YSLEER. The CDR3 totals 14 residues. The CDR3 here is CASSLRQANYGYTF. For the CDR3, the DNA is TGCGCCAGCAGCCTGAGACAGGCTAACTATGGCTACACCTTC.

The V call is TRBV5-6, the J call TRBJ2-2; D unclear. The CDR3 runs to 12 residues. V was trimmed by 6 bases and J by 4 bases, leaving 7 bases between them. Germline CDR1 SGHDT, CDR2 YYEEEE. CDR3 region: CASTPGTGELFF. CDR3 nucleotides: TGTGCCAGCACCCCAGGCACCGGGGAGCTGTTTTTT.

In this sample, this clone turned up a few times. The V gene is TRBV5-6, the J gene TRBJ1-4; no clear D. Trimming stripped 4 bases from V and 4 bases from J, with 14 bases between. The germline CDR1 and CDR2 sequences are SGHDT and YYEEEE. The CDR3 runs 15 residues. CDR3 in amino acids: CASSLREGLNEKLFF. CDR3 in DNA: TGTGCCAGCAGCCTGCGGGAGGGCCTTAATGAAAAACTGTTTTTT.

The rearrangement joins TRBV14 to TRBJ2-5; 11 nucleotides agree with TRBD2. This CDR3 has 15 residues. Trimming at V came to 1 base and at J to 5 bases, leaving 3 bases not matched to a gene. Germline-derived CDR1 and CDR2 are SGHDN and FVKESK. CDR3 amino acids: CASSQGLAGFETQYF. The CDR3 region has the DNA TGTGCCAGCAGCCAAGGACTAGCGGGATTTGAGACCCAGTACTTC.

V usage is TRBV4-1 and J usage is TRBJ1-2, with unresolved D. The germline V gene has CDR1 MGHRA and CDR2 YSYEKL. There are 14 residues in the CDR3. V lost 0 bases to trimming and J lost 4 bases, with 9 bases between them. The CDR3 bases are TGCGCCAGCAGCCAAGACGGGTATCCCTATGGCTACACCTTC. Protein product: CASSQDGYPYGYTF.

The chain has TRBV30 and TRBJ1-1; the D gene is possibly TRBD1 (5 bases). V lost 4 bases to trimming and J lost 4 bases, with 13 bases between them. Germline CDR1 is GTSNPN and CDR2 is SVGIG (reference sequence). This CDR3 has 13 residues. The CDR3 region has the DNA TGTGCCTGGATTAGGGGTCCCTTCACTGAAGCTTTCTTT. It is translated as CAWIRGPFTEAFF. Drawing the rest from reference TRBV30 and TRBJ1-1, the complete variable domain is SQTIHQWPATLVQPVGSPLSLECTVEGTSNPNLYWYRQAAGRGLQLLFYSVGIGQISSEVPQNLSASRPQDRQFILSSKKLLLSDSGFYLCAWIRGPFTEAFFGQGTRLTVV.

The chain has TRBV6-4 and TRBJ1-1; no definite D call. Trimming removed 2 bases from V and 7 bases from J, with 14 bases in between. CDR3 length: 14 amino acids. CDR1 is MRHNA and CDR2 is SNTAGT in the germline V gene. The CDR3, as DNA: TGTGCCAGCAGTGACGGGAGCACGGGCAGTGAAGCTTTCTTT. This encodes CASSDGSTGSEAFF.

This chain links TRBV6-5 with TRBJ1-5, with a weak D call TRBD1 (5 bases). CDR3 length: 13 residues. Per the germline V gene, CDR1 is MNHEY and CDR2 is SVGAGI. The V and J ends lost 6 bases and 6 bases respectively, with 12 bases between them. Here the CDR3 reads CASSFQGGQPQHF. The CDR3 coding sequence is TGTGCCAGCAGCTTCCAGGGTGGTCAGCCCCAGCATTTT.

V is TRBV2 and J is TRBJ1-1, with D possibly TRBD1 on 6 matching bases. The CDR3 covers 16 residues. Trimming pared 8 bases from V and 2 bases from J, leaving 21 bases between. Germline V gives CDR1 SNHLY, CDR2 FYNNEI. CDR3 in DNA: TGTGCCAGCCCCGGACCGGAAAGGGGGAAAAACACTGAAGCTTTCTTT. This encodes CASPGPERGKNTEAFF.

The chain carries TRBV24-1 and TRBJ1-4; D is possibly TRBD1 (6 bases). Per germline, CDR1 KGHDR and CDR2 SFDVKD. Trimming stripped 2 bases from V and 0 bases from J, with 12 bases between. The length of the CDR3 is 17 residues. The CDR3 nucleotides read TGTGCCACCAGTGATTCGACAGGACTTGCAACTAATGAAAAACTGTTTTTT. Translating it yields CATSDSTGLATNEKLFF.

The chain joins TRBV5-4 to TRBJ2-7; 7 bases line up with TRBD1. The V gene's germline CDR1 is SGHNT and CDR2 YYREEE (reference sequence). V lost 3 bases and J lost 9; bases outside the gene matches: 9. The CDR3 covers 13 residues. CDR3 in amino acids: CASSSDRSLGQYF. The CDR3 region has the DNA TGTGCCAGCAGCTCGGACAGGTCCTTGGGGCAGTACTTC.

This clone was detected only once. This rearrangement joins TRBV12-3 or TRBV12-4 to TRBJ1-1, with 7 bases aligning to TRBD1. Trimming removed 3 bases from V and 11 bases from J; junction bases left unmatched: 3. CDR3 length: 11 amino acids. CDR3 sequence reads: CASSFTGEAFF. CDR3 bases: TGTGCCAGCAGTTTTACAGGGGAGGCTTTCTTT.

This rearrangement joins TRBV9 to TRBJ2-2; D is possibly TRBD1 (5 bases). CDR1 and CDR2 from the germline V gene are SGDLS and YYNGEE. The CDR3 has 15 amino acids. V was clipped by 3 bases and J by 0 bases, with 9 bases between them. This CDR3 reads CASSGTSPNTGELFF. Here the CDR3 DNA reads TGTGCCAGCAGCGGGACATCCCCGAACACCGGGGAGCTGTTTTTT.

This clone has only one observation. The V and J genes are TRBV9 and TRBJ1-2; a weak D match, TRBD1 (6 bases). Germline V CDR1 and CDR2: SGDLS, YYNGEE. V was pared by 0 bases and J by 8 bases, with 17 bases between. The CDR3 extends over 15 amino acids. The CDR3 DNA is TGTGCCAGCAGCGTAGACAGGGCCCCTATTGGGGGCTACACCTTC. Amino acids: CASSVDRAPIGGYTF.

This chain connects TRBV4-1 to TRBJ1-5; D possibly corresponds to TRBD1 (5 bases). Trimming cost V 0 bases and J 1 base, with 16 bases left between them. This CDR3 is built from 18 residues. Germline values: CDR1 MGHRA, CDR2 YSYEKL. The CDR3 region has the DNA TGCGCCAGCAGCCAAGAACCGCCCGACAGCGCGAGCAATCAGCCCCAGCATTTT. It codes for CASSQEPPDSASNQPQHF.

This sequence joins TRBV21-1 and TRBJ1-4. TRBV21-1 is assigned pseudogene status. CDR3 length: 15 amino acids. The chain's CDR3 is CASSNSEATNEKLFF. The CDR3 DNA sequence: TGTGCCAGCAGCAACTCAGAGGCAACTAATGAAAAACTGTTTTTT.

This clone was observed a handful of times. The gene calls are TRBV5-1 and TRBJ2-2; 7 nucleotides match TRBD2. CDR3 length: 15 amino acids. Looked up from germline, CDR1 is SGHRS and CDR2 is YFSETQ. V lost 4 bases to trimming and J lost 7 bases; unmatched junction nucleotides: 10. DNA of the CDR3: TGCGCCAGCAGCCTCACTAGCGTAAGGGACGGGGAGCTGTTTTTT. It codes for CASSLTSVRDGELFF.

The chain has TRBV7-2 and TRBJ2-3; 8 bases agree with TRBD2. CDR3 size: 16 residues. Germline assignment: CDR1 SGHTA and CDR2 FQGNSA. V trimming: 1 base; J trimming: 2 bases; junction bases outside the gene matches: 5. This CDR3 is CASSLGAGGPTDTQYF. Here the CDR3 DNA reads TGTGCCAGCAGCTTAGGGGCGGGGGGACCCACAGATACGCAGTATTTT. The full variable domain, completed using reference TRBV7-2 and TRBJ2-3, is GAGVSQSPSNKVTEKGKDVELRCDPISGHTALYWYRQSLGQGLEFLIYFQGNSAPDKSGLPSDRFSAERTGGSVSTLTIQRTQQEDSAVYLCASSLGAGGPTDTQYFGPGTRLTVL.

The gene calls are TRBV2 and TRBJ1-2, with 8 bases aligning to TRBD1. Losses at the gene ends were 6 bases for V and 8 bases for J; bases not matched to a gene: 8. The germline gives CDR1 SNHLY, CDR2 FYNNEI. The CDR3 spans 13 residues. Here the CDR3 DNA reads TGTGCCAGCAGACCTGGGACAGGCAGCGGCTACACCTTC. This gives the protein CASRPGTGSGYTF.

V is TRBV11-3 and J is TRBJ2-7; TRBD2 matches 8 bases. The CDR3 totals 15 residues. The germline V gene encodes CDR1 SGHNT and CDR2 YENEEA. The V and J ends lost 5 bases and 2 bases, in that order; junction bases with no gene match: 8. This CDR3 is CASSMSGGVTYEQYF. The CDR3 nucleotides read TGTGCCAGCAGCATGAGCGGGGGCGTAACCTACGAGCAGTACTTC.

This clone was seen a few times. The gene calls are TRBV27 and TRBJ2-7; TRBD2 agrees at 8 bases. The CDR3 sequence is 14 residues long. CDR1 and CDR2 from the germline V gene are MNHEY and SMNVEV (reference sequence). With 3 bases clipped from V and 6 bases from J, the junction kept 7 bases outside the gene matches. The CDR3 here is CASSLTSASLEQYF. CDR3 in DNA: TGTGCCAGCAGTTTGACTAGCGCGTCCCTCGAGCAGTACTTC.

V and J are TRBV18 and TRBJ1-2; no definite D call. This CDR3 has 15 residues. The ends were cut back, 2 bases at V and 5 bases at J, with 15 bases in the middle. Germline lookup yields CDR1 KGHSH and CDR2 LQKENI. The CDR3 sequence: CASSPAPGYSYGYTF. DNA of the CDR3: TGTGCCAGCTCACCAGCCCCGGGTTACTCATATGGCTACACCTTC. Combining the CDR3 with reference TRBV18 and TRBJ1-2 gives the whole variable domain NAGVMQNPRHLVRRRGQEARLRCSPMKGHSHVYWYRQLPEEGLKFMVYLQKENIIDESGMPKERFSAEFPKEGPSILRIQQVVRGDSAAYFCASSPAPGYSYGYTFGSGTRLTVV.

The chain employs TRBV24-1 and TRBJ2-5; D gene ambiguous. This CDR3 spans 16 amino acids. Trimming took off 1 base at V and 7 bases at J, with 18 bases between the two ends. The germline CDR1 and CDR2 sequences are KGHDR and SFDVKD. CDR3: CATSDLGDEEMGTQYF. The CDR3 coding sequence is TGTGCCACCAGTGATTTAGGAGACGAAGAGATGGGGACCCAGTACTTC.

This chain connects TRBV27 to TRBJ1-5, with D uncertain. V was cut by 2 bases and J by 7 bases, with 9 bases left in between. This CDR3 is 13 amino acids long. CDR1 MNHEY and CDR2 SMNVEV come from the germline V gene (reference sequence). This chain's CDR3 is CASSLRGYQPQHF. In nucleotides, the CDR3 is TGTGCCAGCAGTTTACGGGGTTACCAGCCCCAGCATTTT.

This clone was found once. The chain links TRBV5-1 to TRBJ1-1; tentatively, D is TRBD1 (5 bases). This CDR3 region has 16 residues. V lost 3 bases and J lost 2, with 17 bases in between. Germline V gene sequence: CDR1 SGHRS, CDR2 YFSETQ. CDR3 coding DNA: TGCGCCAGCAGCTCCGATGCGGGGTGGGGCAACACTGAAGCTTTCTTT. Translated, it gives CASSSDAGWGNTEAFF. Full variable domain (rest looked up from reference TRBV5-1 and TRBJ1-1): KAGVTQTPRYLIKTRGQQVTLSCSPISGHRSVSWYQQTPGQGLQFLFEYFSETQRNKGNFPGRFSGRQFSNSRSEMNVSTLELGDSALYLCASSSDAGWGNTEAFFGQGTRLTVV.